This TCR beta chain was observed in a study of OX40 agonist ivuxolimab in advanced cancers. On the study more broadly: Partial responses were achieved by three patients, of whom one had hepatocellular carcinoma and two had cutaneous melanoma.

Remarks on this clone: The antigen is undetermined.

Blood specimens came from baseline, cycle 4 day 1, and cycle 7 day 1. Study-wide points: People who partly responded at 0.1-3.0 mg/kg had some of the least clonal expansion seen. Researchers report that CD8+ T cells had, on average, more expanded clones than CD4+.

From germline, CDR1 is SNHLY and CDR2 FYNNEI. V lost 4 bases, J lost 6 bases, and 13 bases lay in between. The CDR3 is 14 residues long. The repertoire was sequenced with immunoSEQ multiplex PCR; TCRdb's copy has only in-frame clones and lacks some. The table has about 96,000 clones, 80% to 95% seen once. The material was CD4+ or CD8+ T cells sorted from blood, obtained in a trial of the OX40 agonist ivuxolimab. The V call is TRBV2, the J call TRBJ1-5; D not resolved. The clonotype originates from an adult with an advanced solid tumor such as melanoma, head and neck, liver or kidney cancer. The CDR3 region has the DNA TGTGCCAGCAGTGTACTAGGGCTTCGTCAGCCCCAGCATTTT. Translating gives CASSVLGLRQPQHF.